The 10 T cell receptor beta chains given below trace back to one sample, sequenced in a study of control samples from healthy donors and cancer patients. Assay used: immunoSEQ multiplex PCR; TCRdb lists only in-frame clones, some missing. This table holds around 95,000 clones, around four fifths found once. The sequenced sample was blood. These receptors originate from a man aged 30-40 years in good health.

V usage is TRBV7-9 and J usage is TRBJ2-1; 11 bases line up with TRBD2. CDR3 length: 16 amino acids. Germline lookup yields CDR1 SEHNR and CDR2 FQNEAQ (reference sequence). J was trimmed by 5 bases and V by 5 bases; bases with no gene match: 8. CDR3 amino acids: CASSASSGGPHNEQFF. Here the CDR3 DNA reads TGTGCCAGCAGCGCCTCTAGCGGGGGGCCACACAATGAGCAGTTCTTC. Combining the CDR3 with reference TRBV7-9 and TRBJ2-1 gives the whole variable domain DTGVSQNPRHKITKRGQNVTFRCDPISEHNRLYWYRQTLGQGPEFLTYFQNEAQLEKSRLLSDRFSAERPKGSFSTLEIQRTEQGDSAMYLCASSASSGGPHNEQFFGPGTRLTVL.

This clone was detected once. The rearrangement uses TRBV15 and TRBJ2-7; 10 nucleotides line up with TRBD1. Germline V gene sequence: CDR1 LNHNV, CDR2 YYDKDF (reference sequence). V gave up 4 bases and J gave up 5 bases; unmatched junction bases: 8. CDR3 length: 15 residues. The CDR3 DNA reads as TGTGCCACCAGCAAGCCGGGACAGGGGTTCAACGAGCAGTACTTC. This sequence encodes CATSKPGQGFNEQYF.

The chain combines TRBV5-6 with TRBJ1-3; D ambiguous. This CDR3 contains 13 residues. Germline lookup yields CDR1 SGHDT and CDR2 YYEEEE. Trimming removed 7 bases at V and 5 bases at J, with 13 bases between. The CDR3 region is CASRYLERNTIYF. The CDR3 DNA is TGTGCCAGCCGATACTTAGAAAGAAACACCATATATTTT. Filled out from reference TRBV5-6 and TRBJ1-3, the complete variable domain reads DAGVTQSPTHLIKTRGQQVTLRCSPKSGHDTVSWYQQALGQGPQFIFQYYEEEERQRGNFPDRFSGHQFPNYSSELNVNALLLGDSALYLCASRYLERNTIYFGEGSWLTVV.

The V call is TRBV7-6, the J call TRBJ2-6, with 10 bases lining up with TRBD1. CDR3 length: 17 amino acids. Germline loops: CDR1 SGHVS, CDR2 FNYEAQ. V shed 0 bases, J shed 2 bases, and the junction held 1 base outside the gene matches. The CDR3 region is CASSLAGQGTGANVLTF. CDR3 DNA sequence: TGTGCCAGCAGCTTAGCGGGACAGGGGACTGGGGCCAACGTCCTGACTTTC.

The rearrangement uses TRBV12-5 and TRBJ2-1; TRBD2 might be the D (6 bases). This CDR3 spans 13 amino acids. The germline V gene encodes CDR1 LGHNT and CDR2 FRNRAP. V lost 1 base and J 8 bases, leaving 9 bases between the germline ends. The CDR3 loop reads CASGLAGDYEQFF. CDR3 DNA sequence: TGTGCTAGTGGTTTGGCCGGGGACTATGAGCAGTTCTTC.

CDR3 DNA: TGTGCCAGCAGCGTAGGTTCAGCCTCTGGAAACACCATATATTTT. It yields the protein CASSVGSASGNTIYF. This chain uses TRBV9 with TRBJ1-3; D uncertain. Germline CDR1 reads SGDLS; CDR2 reads YYNGEE. Trimming took off 0 bases at V and 0 bases at J, with 7 bases between the two ends. The CDR3 loop spans 15 amino acids.

The V gene is TRBV19, the J gene TRBJ1-6, with no clear D. Germline values: CDR1 LNHDA, CDR2 SQIVND (reference sequence). V was shortened by 4 bases and J by 8 bases, with 18 bases between the two germline ends. This CDR3 is 16 amino acids long. The chain's CDR3 is CASSTTTVGWDSPLHF. The CDR3 nucleotides are TGTGCCAGTAGTACCACAACGGTCGGATGGGATTCACCCCTCCACTTT.

The chain recombines TRBV10-2 with TRBJ2-5; D is unclear. CDR1 and CDR2 from the germline V gene are WSHSY and SAAADI. CDR3 length equals 12 residues. The V end was cut by 6 bases, the J end by 7 bases, with 12 bases between. CDR3 sequence reads: CASRDGLGTQYF. The CDR3 coding sequence is TGCGCCAGCAGAGACGGCCTCGGGACCCAGTACTTC.

The V and J genes are TRBV5-6 and TRBJ1-5, with D possibly TRBD1 on 5 matching bases. Per germline, CDR1 SGHDT and CDR2 YYEEEE. The CDR3 spans 15 residues. Trimming took off 3 bases at V and 2 bases at J, with 12 bases between the two ends. The CDR3 protein is CASSSTGRGNQPQHF. Here the CDR3 DNA reads TGTGCCAGCAGCTCGACGGGACGTGGCAATCAGCCCCAGCATTTT.

This chain connects TRBV7-9 to TRBJ2-2, with a possible D match to TRBD1 (5 bases). V gave up 2 bases and J gave up 2 bases, with 15 bases separating them. The CDR3 contains 17 residues. The germline V gene encodes CDR1 SEHNR and CDR2 FQNEAQ (reference sequence). CDR3 nucleotides: TGTGCCAGCAGCTTAAGCACCCCAGGGATCAACACCGGGGAGCTGTTTTTT. This encodes CASSLSTPGINTGELFF.